Below, 21 T cell receptor beta chains from the same sample are listed, as sequenced in a study of blood T cell repertoires in COVID-19. Clones were sequenced by immunoSEQ multiplex PCR, and TCRdb holds only the in-frame ones, with some missing. The sample has 100,000 or so clones, roughly 84% seen once. Material for sequencing was peripheral blood. The receptors derive from a man between 65 and 80 years old with active or convalescent COVID-19.

The J gene is TRBJ2-2, the V gene TRBV19, with TRBD2 identical over 13 bases. Germline V CDR1 and CDR2: LNHDA, SQIVND (reference sequence). The J segment lost 4 bases and the V segment lost 0 bases, leaving 8 bases of the junction unmatched. The CDR3 contains 19 residues. The CDR3 sequence is CASSIDPPTSGGVTGELFF. The DNA of the CDR3 is TGTGCCAGTAGTATAGATCCTCCAACTAGCGGGGGGGTCACCGGGGAGCTGTTTTTT.

This clone was seen a single time. The chain carries TRBV2 and TRBJ1-1; 10 nucleotides agree with TRBD1. The CDR3 has 15 residues. Germline CDR1 and CDR2: SNHLY and FYNNEI. Unmatched junction bases numbered 7, after V lost 7 bases and J lost 2 bases. CDR3 amino acids: CASTWTGGENTEAFF. As DNA, the CDR3 is TGTGCCAGCACCTGGACAGGGGGGGAAAACACTGAAGCTTTCTTT.

The chain couples TRBV3-1 (or the pseudogene TRBV3-2) to TRBJ1-5, with D uncertain. V was cut by 1 base and J by 5 bases, with 9 bases left in between. The CDR3 sequence is 14 residues long. Looked up from germline, CDR1 is LGHDT and CDR2 is YNNKEL (reference sequence). CDR3 DNA: TGTGCCAGCAGCCAAGGGGCAGGTGATCAGCCCCAGCATTTT. This gives the protein CASSQGAGDQPQHF.

This chain connects TRBV28 to TRBJ1-4; D is ambiguous. Trimming left V 4 bases short and J 0 bases short, with 9 bases between. The length of the CDR3 is 15 residues. CDR1 is MDHEN and CDR2 is SYDVKM in the germline V gene. CDR3 nucleotide sequence: TGTGCCAGCAGTTCCCTCAGCGCAACTAATGAAAAACTGTTTTTT. It yields the protein CASSSLSATNEKLFF.

The rearrangement links TRBV4-3 to TRBJ1-5; 9 bases line up with TRBD1. Germline assignment: CDR1 LGHNA and CDR2 YSLEER. Losses at the gene ends were 3 bases for V and 6 bases for J; bases not matched to a gene: 6. The CDR3 has 15 residues. The CDR3 coding sequence is TGCGCCAGCAGCCAGATACAGGGGGCGAGTCAGCCCCAGCATTTT. Protein: CASSQIQGASQPQHF.

The chain joins TRBV5-1 to TRBJ2-1, with a tentative D call TRBD1 (6 bases). Germline CDR1 reads SGHRS; CDR2 reads YFSETQ. The CDR3 extends over 13 amino acids. Deletions cut 8 bases from V and 9 bases from J, with 18 bases between. This CDR3 is CASSYQGKGEQFF. The CDR3 nucleotides read TGCGCCAGTTCTTACCAGGGGAAGGGTGAGCAGTTCTTC.

The rearrangement links TRBV5-6 to TRBJ1-4; D might be TRBD1 (5 bases). Germline CDR1 and CDR2: SGHDT and YYEEEE. The ends were cut back, 3 bases at V and 7 bases at J, with 16 bases in the middle. The CDR3 extends over 15 amino acids. In nucleotides, the CDR3 is TGTGCCAGCAGCTCTCAGGGTAATTTGGGTGAAAAACTGTTTTTT. Translating it yields CASSSQGNLGEKLFF.

The chain couples TRBV7-3 to TRBJ2-3; 15 bases map to TRBD2. Germline CDR1 reads SGHTA; CDR2 reads FQGTGA. V lost 4 bases to trimming and J lost 5 bases; unmatched junction nucleotides: 7. This CDR3 has 17 amino acids. The chain's CDR3 is CASSYKRTSGGVDTQYF. The CDR3 region has the DNA TGTGCCAGCAGCTATAAAAGGACTAGCGGGGGGGTAGATACGCAGTATTTT.

The rearrangement uses TRBV7-9 and TRBJ1-2, with 7 positions matching TRBD1. The CDR3 spans 13 residues. V was pared by 5 bases and J by 4 bases, with 4 bases of the junction left unmatched. Germline CDR1 and CDR2: SEHNR and FQNEAQ (reference sequence). CDR3 in DNA: TGTGCCAGCAGCCCTAGGGACAGCTATGGCTACACCTTC. It yields the protein CASSPRDSYGYTF. Together with reference TRBV7-9 and TRBJ1-2, the CDR3 gives the full variable domain: DTGVSQNPRHKITKRGQNVTFRCDPISEHNRLYWYRQTLGQGPEFLTYFQNEAQLEKSRLLSDRFSAERPKGSFSTLEIQRTEQGDSAMYLCASSPRDSYGYTFGSGTRLTVV.

V usage is TRBV11-2 and J usage is TRBJ1-6; 8 bases fit TRBD1. The ends lost 1 base at V and 13 bases at J; junction bases unmatched: 3. This CDR3 spans 13 amino acids. CDR1 SGHAT and CDR2 FQNNGV come from the germline V gene. CDR3 nucleotide sequence: TGTGCCAGCAGCTTAGCGGACAGGGCGCCCCTCCACTTT. It is translated as CASSLADRAPLHF.

This chain links TRBV29-1 with TRBJ1-4; unclear D gene. V lost 4 bases to trimming and J lost 1 base, with 7 bases between them. The CDR3 spans 13 residues. Germline CDR1 and CDR2: SQVTM and ANQGSEA. CDR3 in amino acids: CSVGSLTNEKLFF. The CDR3 DNA reads TGCAGCGTTGGGTCACTAACTAATGAAAAACTGTTTTTT.

This chain connects TRBV12-3 or TRBV12-4 to TRBJ1-2; D not certain. The CDR3 length is 12 residues. V was shortened by 6 bases and J by 13 bases, with 18 bases between the two germline ends. CDR3 coding DNA: TGTGCCAGCAGCCGGGGTGAGACGCCCCTCACCTTC. It specifies CASSRGETPLTF.

The CDR3, as DNA: TGTGCCAGCAGTACGACCGGGACAGGGGGCAGGGGAACTGAAGCTTTCTTT. This codes for CASSTTGTGGRGTEAFF. The chain recombines TRBV28 with TRBJ1-1; 12 bases line up with TRBD1. Germline CDR1 and CDR2: MDHEN and SYDVKM. The CDR3 extends over 17 amino acids. V dropped 5 bases and J dropped 5; count of bases not matched to a gene: 12.

This clone was seen more than once but under ten times. The sample contains more than one DNA sequence encoding this CDR3. V is TRBV28 and J is TRBJ1-3, with a weak D call TRBD1 (6 bases). The CDR3 runs to 14 residues. CDR1 and CDR2 (germline): MDHEN, SYDVKM. V dropped 2 bases and J dropped 5 bases, with 10 bases sitting between them. The CDR3 nucleotides read TGTGCCAGCAGTTTACGGGGGGCTAGAAACACCATATATTTT. This codes for CASSLRGARNTIYF.

The sample holds a few counts of this clone. V is TRBV4-1 and J is TRBJ2-3; D call uncertain. The ends were cut back, 2 bases at V and 9 bases at J, with 15 bases in the middle. CDR3 length equals 14 residues. CDR1 and CDR2 (germline): MGHRA, YSYEKL. This chain's CDR3 is CASSQTSQVWTQYF. The CDR3 nucleotides read TGCGCCAGCAGCCAAACCTCTCAGGTTTGGACGCAGTATTTT.

V and J are TRBV5-5 and TRBJ2-4; D is unclear. CDR1 is SGHKS, CDR2 YYEKEE, per germline (reference sequence). This CDR3 has 15 residues. V lost 2 bases and J 7 bases, leaving 16 bases between the germline ends. The CDR3 DNA reads as TGTGCCAGCAGCTTAGAACTACCCCCAAGGAACATTCAGTACTTC. Protein sequence: CASSLELPPRNIQYF.

This chain uses TRBV3-1 (or the pseudogene TRBV3-2) with TRBJ1-4, with TRBD1 matching over 9 bases. The CDR3 is 14 residues long. V trimming: 7 bases; J trimming: 5 bases; junction bases outside the gene matches: 5. CDR1 LGHDT and CDR2 YNNKEL come from the germline V gene (reference sequence). The CDR3 here is CASKRTGENEKLFF. The CDR3 region has the DNA TGTGCCAGCAAGCGGACAGGGGAGAATGAAAAACTGTTTTTT.

V gene TRBV7-3 combines with J gene TRBJ2-3; tentatively, D is TRBD2 (6 bases). Germline CDR1 reads SGHTA; CDR2 reads FQGTGA. The CDR3 contains 15 residues. The V end lost 2 bases, the J end lost 9 bases, and 18 bases lay between the germline ends. CDR3 sequence: CASSLGSEGWATQYF. CDR3 sequence (DNA): TGTGCCAGCAGCTTAGGGTCGGAGGGATGGGCGACGCAGTATTTT.

This clone occurred once. The V gene is TRBV6-6, the J gene TRBJ1-2; no definite D call. Germline V gene lookup returns CDR1 MNHNY and CDR2 SVGAGI (reference sequence). Trimming cost V 3 bases and J 6 bases, with 11 bases left between them. The CDR3 totals 13 residues. CDR3 sequence: CASSYMREDGYTF. The DNA of the CDR3 is TGTGCCAGCAGTTATATGCGGGAAGATGGCTACACCTTC.

The J gene is TRBJ1-2, the V gene TRBV15, with 12 nucleotides matching TRBD1. The CDR3 has 15 amino acids. V dropped 3 bases and J dropped 6; count of bases not matched to a gene: 5. CDR1 and CDR2 from the germline V gene are LNHNV and YYDKDF (reference sequence). Written as DNA, the CDR3 is TGTGCCACCAGCAGTCCGGGACAGGGGGCGCATGGCTACACCTTC. Translation gives CATSSPGQGAHGYTF.

This sequence joins TRBV9 and TRBJ1-1; 9 nucleotides align to TRBD1. J gave up 2 bases and V 4 bases, and 6 bases lay outside the gene matches. The CDR3 spans 15 residues. CDR1 is SGDLS and CDR2 is YYNGEE in the germline V gene. The CDR3 sequence is CASSPRQGGNTEAFF. CDR3 nucleotide sequence: TGTGCCAGCAGCCCGCGACAGGGGGGAAACACTGAAGCTTTCTTT.